This TCR beta chain was obtained from a study of Graves' ophthalmopathy and Graves' hyperthyroidism. This clonotype was observed a handful of times. At one of its ends the junction is not consistent with the germline gene, which may arise from a read error. Hyperthyroidism qualified as stable when ophthalmopathy did not develop within 18 months of follow-up. RNA transcripts were the source from which TCR beta CDR3 regions were amplified. In the first round, RT-PCR was carried out with HTBI primers, and a multiplex PCR formed the second round. Each CDR3 protein gets one entry after TCRdb re-called the multiplex PCR reads with MiXCR. The table lists 500,000 to 700,000 distinct CDR3 sequences, approximately 21% of them singletons, with about 6.6% in the top ten. This CDR3 is built from 13 residues. The germline CDR1 and CDR2 sequences are MNHEY and SMNVEV (reference sequence).

The TCR originated in a woman aged 18-29 years with stable Graves' hyperthyroidism. Some clones in this sample may be carry-over from other donors' samples. The genes are TRBV27 and TRBJ2-5; 7 positions agree with TRBD2. Specimen: peripheral blood. The CDR3: CASSLWGGETKYF. CDR3 DNA sequence: TGTGCCAGCAGTTTATGGGGGGGGGAGACCAAGTACTTC.